This entry lists 27 T cell receptor beta chains sequenced from one sample in a study of radiation and T cells in renal cell carcinoma (dated by TCRdb to 2020 to 2021). The receptor library was made with the immunoSEQ multiplex PCR assay. TCRdb stores this immuneACCESS table with in-frame sequences only. Part of the clones is absent; in the studies checked, under half of the shortfall reflects unresolved V genes, and no reason is known for the rest. The sample records 13,000 or so clones, roughly three fifths of which are singletons. The top ten clonotypes cover roughly 13% of the sample. Taken with the paper, the label for time point translates to: tumor resected at nephrectomy. What the treatment or condition label conveys for this sample: treatment-naive control, cytoreductive nephrectomy. The specimen comprised tumor tissue, sampled from a patient whose treatment was nephrectomy without radiotherapy. These receptor sequences come from a man aged 45-65 years with renal cell carcinoma.

This clone was seen only a few times. The rearrangement links TRBV4-1 to TRBJ1-1; a possible D gene is TRBD1 (6 bases). This CDR3 region has 15 residues. Germline V gene lookup returns CDR1 MGHRA and CDR2 YSYEKL. Deletions cut 5 bases from V and 2 bases from J, with 15 bases between. This chain's CDR3 is CASSSGQGTNTEAFF. Here the CDR3 DNA reads TGCGCCAGCAGCTCCGGTCAGGGGACCAACACTGAAGCTTTCTTT.

The chain combines TRBV9 with TRBJ2-6; D gene unclear. The CDR3 extends over 15 amino acids. Germline CDR1 reads SGDLS; CDR2 reads YYNGEE. V lost 0 bases and J 0 bases, leaving 4 bases between the germline ends. CDR3 coding DNA: TGTGCCAGCAGCGTAGGGACCTCTGGGGCCAACGTCCTGACTTTC. Translating gives CASSVGTSGANVLTF.

This sequence joins TRBV18 and TRBJ1-6; TRBD1 might be the D (6 bases). Germline V gene sequence: CDR1 KGHSH, CDR2 LQKENI. V lost 4 bases to trimming and J lost 4 bases, with 14 bases between them. The CDR3 covers 16 residues. This CDR3 is CASSQAGHLYNSPLHF. CDR3 nucleotides: TGTGCCAGCTCACAGGCGGGACACCTTTATAATTCACCCCTCCACTTT.

The chain couples TRBV6-5 to TRBJ2-3; TRBD2 matches at 7 bases. Germline lookup yields CDR1 MNHEY and CDR2 SVGAGI. CDR3 length: 15 amino acids. V shed 2 bases, J shed 0 bases, and the junction held 2 bases outside the gene matches. The CDR3, as DNA: TGTGCCAGCAGTTACCAGCGGGGCAGCACAGATACGCAGTATTTT. This translates into CASSYQRGSTDTQYF.

The chain couples TRBV29-1 to TRBJ2-5; D possibly matches TRBD1 or TRBD2 (5 bases each). The J call is in doubt because the DNA end fits TRBJ2-7 better. The CDR3 has 12 residues. The germline V gene has CDR1 SQVTM and CDR2 ANQGSEA. CDR3 residues: CSVWDGSYEQYF. The CDR3, as DNA: TGCAGCGTCTGGGACGGCTCCTACGAGCAGTACTTC.

The gene calls are TRBV13 and TRBJ1-3, with no clear D. This CDR3 comprises 17 residues. CDR1 is PRHDT and CDR2 is FYEKMQ in the germline V gene (reference sequence). V was trimmed by 4 bases and J by 1 base, leaving 17 bases between them. Here the CDR3 reads CASSYIPGYLSGNTIYF. For the CDR3, the DNA is TGTGCCAGCAGCTACATCCCGGGGTACCTTTCTGGAAACACCATATATTTT. Together with reference TRBV13 and TRBJ1-3, the CDR3 gives the full variable domain: AAGVIQSPRHLIKEKRETATLKCYPIPRHDTVYWYQQGPGQDPQFLISFYEKMQSDKGSIPDRFSAQQFSDYHSELNMSSLELGDSALYFCASSYIPGYLSGNTIYFGEGSWLTVV.

This rearrangement joins TRBV5-6 to TRBJ2-2; no definite D call. This CDR3 region has 17 residues. Germline V gene sequence: CDR1 SGHDT, CDR2 YYEEEE. The germline V and J ends were trimmed by 0 bases and 0 bases, with 12 bases remaining between them. CDR3 bases: TGTGCCAGCAGCTTGGGACCCTTCTCCCCGAACACCGGGGAGCTGTTTTTT. This translates into CASSLGPFSPNTGELFF.

V is TRBV5-1 and J is TRBJ2-6; tentatively, D is TRBD2 (6 bases). Germline loops: CDR1 SGHRS, CDR2 YFSETQ. Trimming pared 5 bases from V and 0 bases from J, leaving 9 bases between. CDR3 size: 15 residues. The CDR3 DNA sequence: TGCGCCAGCAGGTTCGGGGGCTCTGGGGCCAACGTCCTGACTTTC. Protein product: CASRFGGSGANVLTF.

V and J are TRBV5-1 and TRBJ2-3; 13 positions agree with TRBD2. The CDR3 contains 17 residues. Germline CDR1 and CDR2: SGHRS and YFSETQ. Unmatched junction bases numbered 6, after V lost 3 bases and J lost 2 bases. The CDR3 here is CASSSWTSGGPTDTQYF. CDR3 nucleotide sequence: TGCGCCAGCAGCTCTTGGACTAGCGGGGGCCCCACAGATACGCAGTATTTT.

This clone came up a few times. This chain connects TRBV19 to TRBJ1-2; D is ambiguous. Germline CDR1 reads LNHDA; CDR2 reads SQIVND (reference sequence). The CDR3 is made up of 13 amino acids. V was pared by 5 bases and J by 2 bases, with 9 bases between. In DNA form, the CDR3 reads TGTGCCAGTAGTCCGGACGGAAACTATGGCTACACCTTC. Encoded protein: CASSPDGNYGYTF.

This rearrangement joins TRBV20-1 to TRBJ1-5, with D possibly TRBD1 on 5 matching bases. Germline V CDR1 and CDR2: DFQATT, SNEGSKA (reference sequence). CDR3 length equals 10 residues. Trimming removed 6 bases at V and 8 bases at J, with 8 bases between. CDR3 loop: CSAGGEPQHF. DNA for the CDR3: TGCAGTGCCGGGGGGGAGCCCCAGCATTTT.

The DNA for the CDR3 is TGTGCCAGCAGTGAATATGGGGGCCGGACAGGTCCGAACACTGAAGCTTTCTTT. This sequence encodes CASSEYGGRTGPNTEAFF. The chain has TRBV6-1 and TRBJ1-1; TRBD1 aligns across 7 bases. CDR3 length: 18 residues. J lost 1 base, V lost 2 bases, and 13 bases had no gene match. Germline-derived CDR1 and CDR2 are MNHNS and SASEGT.

The J gene is TRBJ2-5, the V gene TRBV5-1; D tentatively reads TRBD1 or TRBD2 (5 bases each). This CDR3 has 15 residues. Germline V lookup: CDR1 SGHRS, CDR2 YFSETQ. V gave up 5 bases and J gave up 1 base, with 15 bases separating them. The CDR3 is CASRAGSGFQETQYF. The DNA for the CDR3 is TGCGCCAGCAGGGCAGGGAGTGGGTTCCAAGAGACCCAGTACTTC.

The table lists this clone with a few counts. The V call is TRBV5-8, the J call TRBJ1-1, with D hard to call. Looked up from germline, CDR1 is SGHTS and CDR2 is YDEGEE. V was trimmed by 5 bases and J by 1 base, leaving 3 bases between them. This CDR3 region has 11 residues. This chain's CDR3 is CASSRNTEAFF. CDR3 bases: TGTGCCAGCAGTCGGAACACTGAAGCTTTCTTT. The complete variable domain, with remaining parts taken from reference TRBV5-8 and TRBJ1-1, reads EAGVTQSPTHLIKTRGQQATLRCSPISGHTSVYWYQQALGLGLQFLLWYDEGEERNRGNFPPRFSGRQFPNYSSELNVNALELEDSALYLCASSRNTEAFFGQGTRLTVV.

This clone turned up a few times. The chain has TRBV5-8 and TRBJ1-1, with a tentative D call TRBD1 (5 bases). CDR1 is SGHTS and CDR2 is YDEGEE in the germline V gene. The ends were cut back, 0 bases at V and 9 bases at J, with 12 bases in the middle. There are 13 residues in the CDR3. As DNA, the CDR3 is TGTGCCAGCAGCTTGGGGGGGGTACCAAAAGCTTTCTTT. As protein: CASSLGGVPKAFF.

The rearrangement links TRBV28 to TRBJ2-2, with D possibly TRBD2 on 6 matching bases. V lost 2 bases and J 6 bases, leaving 10 bases between the germline ends. Looked up from germline, CDR1 is MDHEN and CDR2 is SYDVKM. The CDR3 runs 14 residues. The CDR3 sequence is CASSLGGVPGELFF. The CDR3 bases are TGTGCCAGCAGTTTAGGAGGGGTCCCCGGGGAGCTGTTTTTT. Based on the CDR3 plus reference TRBV28 and TRBJ2-2, the full variable domain is DVKVTQSSRYLVKRTGEKVFLECVQDMDHENMFWYRQDPGLGLRLIYFSYDVKMKEKGDIPEGYSVSREKKERFSLILESASTNQTSMYLCASSLGGVPGELFFGEGSRLTVL.

This clone appeared once. The rearrangement links TRBV19 to TRBJ2-3, with D perhaps being TRBD1 or TRBD2 (5 bases each). The V gene's germline CDR1 is LNHDA and CDR2 SQIVND (reference sequence). This CDR3 comprises 14 residues. The V and J ends lost 3 bases and 3 bases respectively, with 10 bases between them. The CDR3 nucleotides are TGTGCCAGTAGTATGACGGGGCCGACAGATACGCAGTATTTT. Its protein is CASSMTGPTDTQYF.

The gene calls are TRBV5-1 and TRBJ2-1; TRBD1 agrees at 9 bases. The V segment lost 5 bases and the J segment 12 bases; nucleotides outside the gene matches: 3. The CDR3 is 11 amino acids. CDR1 and CDR2 (germline): SGHRS, YFSETQ. The CDR3 is CASRDRGTQFF. The CDR3 DNA sequence: TGCGCCAGCAGGGACAGGGGAACGCAGTTCTTC.

This clone qualifies as medium-sized (0.01 to 0.1%). This sequence joins TRBV7-2 and TRBJ2-3; D is perhaps TRBD2 (7 bases). The CDR3 loop spans 18 amino acids. Trimming pared 5 bases from V and 2 bases from J, leaving 23 bases between. In germline, CDR1 is SGHTA, CDR2 FQGNSA. The CDR3 sequence: CASSHPLLRGPFTDTQYF. As DNA, the CDR3 is TGTGCCAGCAGCCACCCCCTCTTGCGGGGGCCCTTCACAGATACGCAGTATTTT. The complete variable domain, with remaining parts taken from reference TRBV7-2 and TRBJ2-3, reads GAGVSQSPSNKVTEKGKDVELRCDPISGHTALYWYRQSLGQGLEFLIYFQGNSAPDKSGLPSDRFSAERTGGSVSTLTIQRTQQEDSAVYLCASSHPLLRGPFTDTQYFGPGTRLTVL.

This chain links TRBV9 with TRBJ2-7, with 9 bases identical to TRBD1. V dropped 3 bases and J dropped 0; count of bases not matched to a gene: 4. Germline values: CDR1 SGDLS, CDR2 YYNGEE. The CDR3 is 15 residues long. CDR3 DNA sequence: TGTGCCAGCAGCGCCGGACAGGGGCCCTCCTACGAGCAGTACTTC. Its protein is CASSAGQGPSYEQYF. The full variable domain, completed using reference TRBV9 and TRBJ2-7, is DSGVTQTPKHLITATGQRVTLRCSPRSGDLSVYWYQQSLDQGLQFLIQYYNGEERAKGNILERFSAQQFPDLHSELNLSSLELGDSALYFCASSAGQGPSYEQYFGPGTRLTVT.

This chain joins TRBV5-1 and TRBJ1-4, with 7 nucleotides matching TRBD1. Trimming removed 2 bases from V and 8 bases from J; junction bases left unmatched: 3. Germline CDR1 SGHRS, CDR2 YFSETQ. The CDR3 sequence is 13 residues long. The CDR3 spells CASSLQGWEKLFF. The CDR3 nucleotides read TGCGCCAGCAGCTTACAGGGGTGGGAAAAACTGTTTTTT.

This clone was picked up a small number of times. The chain has TRBV30 and TRBJ1-2; D is unclear. Trimming removed 2 bases at V and 3 bases at J, with 7 bases between. The CDR3 runs 12 residues. Germline assignment: CDR1 GTSNPN and CDR2 SVGIG (reference sequence). CDR3: CAWSPRDYGYTF. In DNA form, the CDR3 reads TGTGCCTGGAGTCCCCGGGACTATGGCTACACCTTC.

The chain carries TRBV7-3 and TRBJ2-3; the D is unclear. The CDR3 contains 15 residues. In germline, CDR1 is SGHTA, CDR2 FQGTGA. Trimming removed 2 bases at V and 5 bases at J, with 14 bases between. The CDR3 bases are TGTGCCAGCAGCTTAGGAGTCCCCCCGGTAGATACGCAGTATTTT. Residues: CASSLGVPPVDTQYF.

This clone occurred once. This rearrangement joins TRBV10-3 to TRBJ2-3; 12 bases are a match to TRBD1. Trimming at V came to 5 bases and at J to 2 bases, leaving 14 bases not matched to a gene. Germline CDR1 reads ENHRY; CDR2 reads SYGVKD. The length of the CDR3 is 19 residues. CDR3 nucleotides: TGTGCCATCAGTTTCGCCGGGACAGGGGGCGCCCCGAACACAGATACGCAGTATTTT. Translation gives CAISFAGTGGAPNTDTQYF.

The V and J genes are TRBV19 and TRBJ2-3, with TRBD2 matching over 8 bases. V lost 2 bases and J lost 2; bases outside the gene matches: 9. CDR3 length: 17 residues. CDR1 LNHDA and CDR2 SQIVND come from the germline V gene (reference sequence). CDR3 DNA sequence: TGTGCCAGTAGTATACTGCCCCAGCGGGGGCACACAGATACGCAGTATTTT. This gives the protein CASSILPQRGHTDTQYF. Full variable domain (outside the CDR3, taken from reference TRBV19 and TRBJ2-3): DGGITQSPKYLFRKEGQNVTLSCEQNLNHDAMYWYRQDPGQGLRLIYYSQIVNDFQKGDIAEGYSVSREKKESFPLTVTSAQKNPTAFYLCASSILPQRGHTDTQYFGPGTRLTVL.

The J gene is TRBJ2-7, the V gene TRBV6-5, with D perhaps TRBD2 (6 bases). CDR1 and CDR2 (germline): MNHEY, SVGAGI. The V and J ends lost 3 bases and 3 bases respectively, with 15 bases between them. The length of the CDR3 is 15 residues. The CDR3 DNA follows: TGTGCCAGCAGTTATGGAGGGGTTGGAGACTACGAGCAGTACTTC. This codes for CASSYGGVGDYEQYF.

This clone was counted between two and nine times. The chain carries TRBV5-4 and TRBJ1-2, with a tentative D call TRBD1 (5 bases). The CDR3 runs to 13 residues. V gave up 0 bases and J gave up 2 bases, with 5 bases separating them. The germline gives CDR1 SGHNT, CDR2 YYREEE (reference sequence). Written as DNA, the CDR3 is TGTGCCAGCAGCTTGGCAGGGAACTATGGCTACACCTTC. Its translation: CASSLAGNYGYTF.